The 23 T cell receptor beta chains given below trace back to one sample, sequenced in a study of blood T cell repertoires in COVID-19. Assay used: immunoSEQ multiplex PCR; TCRdb lists only in-frame clones, some missing. The sample has a few hundred thousand clones, around nine tenths seen once. The sequenced sample was peripheral blood. These receptors were collected from a man aged 25 to 40 with acute or convalescent COVID-19.

This clone occurred once. The chain couples TRBV2 to TRBJ1-6; D not resolved. V lost 6 bases and J lost 6, with 9 bases in between. CDR3 length equals 13 residues. Germline loops: CDR1 SNHLY, CDR2 FYNNEI. The DNA of the CDR3 is TGTGCCAGCAGCCAGGACTTTAATTCACCCCTCCACTTT. This sequence encodes CASSQDFNSPLHF.

CDR3 sequence: CASSPRDRGLAGANVLTF. In nucleotides, the CDR3 is TGTGCCAGCAGCCCCCGGGACAGGGGTCTCGCCGGGGCCAACGTCCTGACTTTC. The chain couples TRBV7-6 to TRBJ2-6, with 10 bases fitting TRBD1. This CDR3 has 18 residues. Trimming took 5 bases from V and 4 from J; bases not matched to a gene: 11. Per the germline V gene, CDR1 is SGHVS and CDR2 is FNYEAQ.

This chain joins TRBV29-1 and TRBJ2-1, with D possibly being TRBD2 (6 bases). CDR1 is SQVTM, CDR2 ANQGSEA, per germline. The V and J ends lost 7 bases and 6 bases respectively, with 13 bases between them. CDR3 length equals 12 residues. The CDR3 nucleotides are TGCAGCGCTCTGGGACTGACCAATGAGCAGTTCTTC. This sequence encodes CSALGLTNEQFF.

The chain uses TRBV11-3 and TRBJ2-1; 11 bases align to TRBD2. Germline loops: CDR1 SGHNT, CDR2 YENEEA. J was trimmed by 4 bases and V by 3 bases; bases with no gene match: 5. CDR3 length: 16 residues. CDR3 protein: CASSFLGTSGYNEQFF. CDR3 sequence (DNA): TGTGCCAGCAGCTTTCTTGGGACTAGCGGATACAATGAGCAGTTCTTC.

The gene calls are TRBV10-3 and TRBJ1-5; D might be TRBD1 (5 bases). CDR3 length equals 13 residues. V was cut by 10 bases and J by 3 bases, with 13 bases left in between. Germline V gene data show CDR1 as ENHRY and CDR2 as SYGVKD. The CDR3 DNA sequence: TGTGCCACCATGGGGCAGTTCAATCAGCCCCAGCATTTT. The encoded protein is CATMGQFNQPQHF.

V gene TRBV6-5 combines with J gene TRBJ2-4, with TRBD2 identical over 14 bases. This CDR3 has 15 residues. V lost 6 bases to trimming and J lost 12 bases; unmatched junction nucleotides: 10. The germline gives CDR1 MNHEY, CDR2 SVGAGI. The DNA for the CDR3 is TGTGCCAGCAGACCGACTAGCGGGGGGGCCCCGGGTCAGTACTTC. Protein sequence: CASRPTSGGAPGQYF.

The rearrangement uses TRBV28 and TRBJ1-4; a possible D gene is TRBD1 (6 bases). CDR1 and CDR2 from the germline V gene are MDHEN and SYDVKM. V was trimmed by 5 bases and J by 7 bases, leaving 17 bases between them. The CDR3 loop spans 15 amino acids. CDR3 sequence: CASSPPQGVFEKLFF. CDR3 sequence (DNA): TGTGCCAGCAGTCCCCCACAGGGAGTGTTTGAAAAACTGTTTTTT. The variable domain in full, completed from reference TRBV28 and TRBJ1-4, reads DVKVTQSSRYLVKRTGEKVFLECVQDMDHENMFWYRQDPGLGLRLIYFSYDVKMKEKGDIPEGYSVSREKKERFSLILESASTNQTSMYLCASSPPQGVFEKLFFGSGTQLSVL.

The chain has TRBV6-5 and TRBJ1-2; no reliable D call. V lost 8 bases and J lost 0, with 16 bases in between. Germline CDR1 MNHEY, CDR2 SVGAGI. There are 15 residues in the CDR3. CDR3 amino acids: CASLASGKANYGYTF. CDR3 nucleotides: TGTGCCAGCCTGGCCTCCGGGAAGGCTAACTATGGCTACACCTTC.

This chain joins TRBV28 and TRBJ2-7, with TRBD2 matching 8 bases. This CDR3 comprises 15 residues. The germline V gene has CDR1 MDHEN and CDR2 SYDVKM. Germline trimming cut 6 bases from V and 6 bases from J; bases unmatched to any gene: 13. The chain's CDR3 is CASRSSGRPQAEQYF. CDR3 DNA: TGTGCCAGCAGATCCAGCGGGAGACCTCAGGCCGAGCAGTACTTC.

The gene calls are TRBV5-8 and TRBJ1-3; maybe TRBD1 (6 bases). The CDR3 consists of 16 residues. Trimming left V 5 bases short and J 0 bases short, with 15 bases between. The V gene's germline CDR1 is SGHTS and CDR2 YDEGEE. CDR3 in amino acids: CASRRKGGGSGNTIYF. CDR3 nucleotides: TGTGCCAGCAGACGCAAGGGAGGGGGCTCTGGAAACACCATATATTTT.

This clone showed up just once. The rearrangement joins TRBV20-1 to TRBJ1-4; D call uncertain. Trimming pared 3 bases from V and 13 bases from J, leaving 15 bases between. The length of the CDR3 is 12 residues. In germline, CDR1 is DFQATT, CDR2 SNEGSKA (reference sequence). CDR3 loop: CSASLGDIGLFF. In DNA, the CDR3 is TGCAGTGCTAGTTTGGGAGACATCGGACTGTTTTTT.

The chain is built from TRBV18 and TRBJ1-1; D remains ambiguous. CDR1 and CDR2 (germline): KGHSH, LQKENI. V was shortened by 2 bases and J by 4 bases, with 8 bases between the two germline ends. The CDR3 has 13 residues. DNA for the CDR3: TGTGCCAGCTCACCATCGGGTCCCACTGAAGCTTTCTTT. Translated: CASSPSGPTEAFF.

V gene TRBV18 combines with J gene TRBJ1-2; weak D call: TRBD1 (5 bases). Trimming pared 3 bases from V and 6 bases from J, leaving 14 bases between. The CDR3 sequence is 14 residues long. Germline V gives CDR1 KGHSH, CDR2 LQKENI. CDR3 region: CASSPAGSLNGYTF. CDR3 nucleotides: TGTGCCAGCTCACCTGCAGGGTCGTTGAATGGCTACACCTTC.

The chain uses TRBV11-2 and TRBJ2-1; D is unresolved. Trimming shortened V by 6 bases and J by 0 bases, and 15 bases separated the two germline ends. Germline loops: CDR1 SGHAT, CDR2 FQNNGV. The CDR3 is 16 residues long. CDR3 DNA: TGTGCCAGCAGTGGTAGAGGCTCGAGCTCCTACAATGAGCAGTTCTTC. Translation: CASSGRGSSSYNEQFF.

The chain couples TRBV7-2 to TRBJ2-5; D gene ambiguous. Germline CDR1 SGHTA, CDR2 FQGNSA. V was cut by 5 bases and J by 3 bases, with 10 bases left in between. The CDR3 spans 13 residues. The CDR3: CASSRIAEETQYF. Written as DNA, the CDR3 is TGTGCCAGCAGCCGCATAGCAGAAGAGACCCAGTACTTC.

V is TRBV6-1 and J is TRBJ2-3; 8 nucleotides match TRBD2. J was trimmed by 3 bases and V by 3 bases; bases with no gene match: 17. CDR1 and CDR2 (germline): MNHNS, SASEGT. This CDR3 contains 19 residues. The CDR3 nucleotides are TGTGCCAGCAGTGATGGTCCAGCGGGGGACTGGGGCTTTACAGATACGCAGTATTTT. It yields the protein CASSDGPAGDWGFTDTQYF.

This chain's CDR3 is CASSQGANQPQHF. CDR3 in DNA: TGTGCCAGCTCACAGGGGGCAAATCAGCCCCAGCATTTT. This chain connects TRBV18 to TRBJ1-5; TRBD1 matches at 7 bases. The CDR3 sequence is 13 residues long. CDR1 and CDR2 from the germline V gene are KGHSH and LQKENI. J lost 4 bases, V lost 4 bases, and 1 base had no gene match.

This clone was seen more than once but under ten times. The rearrangement links TRBV7-2 to TRBJ1-5, with TRBD1 matching 9 bases. CDR3 length equals 15 residues. Germline V gives CDR1 SGHTA, CDR2 FQGNSA. Trimming at V came to 2 bases and at J to 6 bases, leaving 5 bases not matched to a gene. The CDR3 DNA is TGTGCCAGCAGCTTATCCGGGACAGGGCTTCAGCCCCAGCATTTT. Amino acid sequence: CASSLSGTGLQPQHF.

This chain joins TRBV4-2 and TRBJ2-1; D perhaps matches TRBD2 (6 bases). The CDR3 runs to 15 residues. CDR1 and CDR2 from the germline V gene are LGHNA and YNFKEQ. V lost 1 base and J 6 bases, leaving 13 bases between the germline ends. CDR3 sequence: CASSQAREFGNEQFF. For the CDR3, the DNA is TGTGCCAGCAGCCAAGCCCGGGAGTTTGGCAATGAGCAGTTCTTC.

The chain uses TRBV5-6 and TRBJ2-7; 7 bases map to TRBD1. There are 14 residues in the CDR3. V trimming: 4 bases; J trimming: 3 bases; junction bases outside the gene matches: 7. Germline lookup yields CDR1 SGHDT and CDR2 YYEEEE. The CDR3 DNA is TGTGCCAGCAGCCCCCGGGACAGACACTACGAGCAGTACTTC. Amino acids: CASSPRDRHYEQYF.

The V and J genes are TRBV12-5 and TRBJ1-4; 7 bases are shared with TRBD1. Germline-derived CDR1 and CDR2 are LGHNT and FRNRAP. The CDR3 length is 14 residues. J gave up 10 bases and V 5 bases, and 10 bases lay outside the gene matches. Written as DNA, the CDR3 is TGTGCTAGTGGTCCAGACAGGGAAAGGGGAAAACTGTTTTTT. It codes for CASGPDRERGKLFF.

The genes are TRBV11-3 and TRBJ2-1; D uncertain. The germline V and J ends were trimmed by 0 bases and 6 bases, with 9 bases remaining between them. CDR1 is SGHNT, CDR2 YENEEA, per germline. This CDR3 comprises 14 residues. The CDR3 DNA follows: TGTGCCAGCAGCTTAGACCGCGGAGTCAATGAGCAGTTCTTC. Its protein is CASSLDRGVNEQFF.

Ten or more counts support this clone. The chain uses TRBV28 and TRBJ2-7; 10 bases fit TRBD2. V shed 9 bases, J shed 3 bases, and the junction held 5 bases outside the gene matches. Germline V gene sequence: CDR1 MDHEN, CDR2 SYDVKM. The CDR3 totals 13 residues. Here the CDR3 reads CASNLAGDYEQYF. The DNA of the CDR3 is TGTGCCAGTAACCTAGCGGGGGACTACGAGCAGTACTTC. The entire variable domain, with the rest obtained from reference TRBV28 and TRBJ2-7, is as follows: DVKVTQSSRYLVKRTGEKVFLECVQDMDHENMFWYRQDPGLGLRLIYFSYDVKMKEKGDIPEGYSVSREKKERFSLILESASTNQTSMYLCASNLAGDYEQYFGPGTRLTVT.